This TCR beta chain was sequenced during a study of CD8+CD57+ T cells in acquired aplastic anemia. The study's findings and limits: It was found that twenty-nine CD8+ CDR3 sequences were shared between patients and controls.

Patients who underwent sequencing had shown CD8+CD57+ cell expansion by flow cytometry. At blood sampling, none of the patients had yet received therapy. CDR3 and TCR beta VDJ profiling relied on a genomic DNA template. TCRdb independently ran MiXCR on the reads; one entry per CDR3 protein. This sample carries around 430,000 distinct CDR3 sequences, around 30% of them seen once, and the ten largest clones take 0.82%. V lost 3 bases, J lost 4 bases, and 6 bases lay in between. The CDR3 spans 12 residues. Germline assignment: CDR1 SGHVS and CDR2 FQNEAQ. This clonotype was observed at least ten times. Its antigen is undetermined.

The TCR was taken from a human donor with aplastic anemia. Sequencing was performed on sorted CD4+, CD8+, or CD8+CD57+ T cells (not recorded which) from PBMCs. The rearrangement joins TRBV7-8 to TRBJ1-1; D remains unclear. This CDR3 is CASSFSGTEAFF. The DNA of the CDR3 is TGTGCCAGCAGCTTCTCAGGCACTGAAGCTTTCTTT.